One and the same sample provided the 6 T cell receptor beta chains below, sequenced in a study of neoadjuvant anti-PD-1 for oral cavity cancer. Sample time point: after neoadjuvant nivolumab, at surgical resection. Assay: immunoSEQ multiplex PCR; the TCRdb copy retains only in-frame clones and omits some. The repertoire holds 72,000 or so clones, 86% seen once, with less than 3% in the top ten. The sequencing used PBMCs, collected after nivolumab (anti-PD-1) treatment. The receptors come from a person aged 40 to 85 with oral cavity squamous cell carcinoma.

The J gene is TRBJ2-2, the V gene TRBV5-1; tentatively, D is TRBD1 (5 bases). Trimming left V 1 base short and J 1 base short, with 11 bases between. The CDR3 contains 16 residues. Germline CDR1 is SGHRS and CDR2 is YFSETQ. CDR3 coding DNA: TGCGCCAGCAGCTTGTCGGTCCAGGGGAACACCGGGGAGCTGTTTTTT. Its protein product is CASSLSVQGNTGELFF.

The J gene is TRBJ2-7, the V gene TRBV18; 7 bases fit TRBD1. The CDR3 totals 15 residues. CDR1 and CDR2 (germline): KGHSH, LQKENI. The V gene end was trimmed by 4 bases and the J gene end by 7 bases; junction bases not matched to a gene: 13. CDR3 region: CASSLTGHRLEEQYF. The CDR3, as DNA: TGTGCCAGCTCACTGACAGGGCACCGTCTCGAGGAGCAGTACTTC.

This chain uses TRBV6-1 with TRBJ1-2; possible D gene TRBD1, 5 bases. V lost 1 base and J lost 7, with 13 bases in between. The CDR3 is 14 residues long. Per the germline V gene, CDR1 is MNHNS and CDR2 is SASEGT. In nucleotides, the CDR3 is TGTGCCAGCAGTGAAGGCAGGGCTTGGGGTGGCTACACCTTC. Its protein is CASSEGRAWGGYTF.

Only one count was recorded for this clone. This chain connects TRBV30 to TRBJ1-5; D not certain. The CDR3 runs to 14 residues. V was cut by 0 bases and J by 4 bases, with 10 bases left in between. The germline CDR1 and CDR2 sequences are GTSNPN and SVGIG (reference sequence). In nucleotides, the CDR3 is TGTGCCTGGAGTGTACAGTTAGGGAATCAGCCCCAGCATTTT. This translates into CAWSVQLGNQPQHF.

The chain links TRBV27 to TRBJ1-5; TRBD1 matches 10 bases. The trim removed 4 bases at V and 7 bases at J, leaving 16 bases unmatched. Germline V gene lookup returns CDR1 MNHEY and CDR2 SMNVEV (reference sequence). This CDR3 contains 18 residues. In nucleotides, the CDR3 is TGTGCCAGCAGTTCCCCCGGAACTACCGGGACAGGGGAACAGCCCCAGCATTTT. It yields the protein CASSSPGTTGTGEQPQHF.

The V call is TRBV18, the J call TRBJ2-4; TRBD2 aligns across 7 bases. CDR3 length: 16 residues. Germline CDR1 and CDR2: KGHSH and LQKENI. V was pared by 0 bases and J by 0 bases, with 2 bases of the junction left unmatched. CDR3 in DNA: TGTGCCAGCTCACCACCGGCGGGAGTAGCCAAAAACATTCAGTACTTC. Encoded protein: CASSPPAGVAKNIQYF. Filled out from reference TRBV18 and TRBJ2-4, the complete variable domain reads NAGVMQNPRHLVRRRGQEARLRCSPMKGHSHVYWYRQLPEEGLKFMVYLQKENIIDESGMPKERFSAEFPKEGPSILRIQQVVRGDSAAYFCASSPPAGVAKNIQYFGAGTRLSVL.